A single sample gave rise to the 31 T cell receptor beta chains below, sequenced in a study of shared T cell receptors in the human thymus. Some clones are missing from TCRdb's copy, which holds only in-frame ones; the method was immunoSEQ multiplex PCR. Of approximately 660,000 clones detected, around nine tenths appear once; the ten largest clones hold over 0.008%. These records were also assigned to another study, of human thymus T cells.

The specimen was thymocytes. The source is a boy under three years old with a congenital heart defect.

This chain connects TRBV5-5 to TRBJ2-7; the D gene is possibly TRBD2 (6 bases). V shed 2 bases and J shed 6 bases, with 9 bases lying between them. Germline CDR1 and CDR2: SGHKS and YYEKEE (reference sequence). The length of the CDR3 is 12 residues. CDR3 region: CASSFLGGEQYF. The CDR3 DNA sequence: TGTGCCAGCAGCTTTTTGGGAGGCGAGCAGTACTTC.

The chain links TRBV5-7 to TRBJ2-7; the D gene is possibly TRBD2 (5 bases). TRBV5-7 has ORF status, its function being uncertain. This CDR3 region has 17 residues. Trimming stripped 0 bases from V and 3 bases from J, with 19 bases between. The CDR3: CASSLENSGIWIYEQYF. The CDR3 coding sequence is TGTGCCAGCAGCTTGGAAAATTCGGGGATTTGGATCTACGAGCAGTACTTC.

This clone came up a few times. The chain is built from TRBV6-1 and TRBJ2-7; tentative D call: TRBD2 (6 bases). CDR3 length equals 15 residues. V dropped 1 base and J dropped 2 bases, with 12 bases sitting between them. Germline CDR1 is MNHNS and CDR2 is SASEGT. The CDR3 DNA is TGTGCCAGCAGTGAAGATGAACTAGCCGCCTACGAGCAGTACTTC. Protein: CASSEDELAAYEQYF.

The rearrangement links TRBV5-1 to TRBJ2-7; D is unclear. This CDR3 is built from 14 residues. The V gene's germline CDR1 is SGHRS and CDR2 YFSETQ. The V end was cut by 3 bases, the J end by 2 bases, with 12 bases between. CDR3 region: CASSSFLVPYEQYF. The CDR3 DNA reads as TGCGCCAGCAGCTCCTTCTTAGTGCCCTACGAGCAGTACTTC.

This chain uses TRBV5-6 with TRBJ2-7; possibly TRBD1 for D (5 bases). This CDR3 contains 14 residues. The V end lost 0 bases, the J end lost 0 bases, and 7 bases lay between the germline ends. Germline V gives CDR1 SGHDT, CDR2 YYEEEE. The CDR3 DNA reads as TGTGCCAGCAGCTTGGGGGGCAACTCCTACGAGCAGTACTTC. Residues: CASSLGGNSYEQYF.

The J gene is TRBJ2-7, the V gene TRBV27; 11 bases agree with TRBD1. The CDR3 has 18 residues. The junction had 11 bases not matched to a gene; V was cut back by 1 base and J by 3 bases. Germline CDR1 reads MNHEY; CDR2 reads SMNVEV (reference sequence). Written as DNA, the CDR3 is TGTGCCAGCAGTTTATGGTGGGACAGGGGGAGAACTAGCTACGAGCAGTACTTC. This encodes CASSLWWDRGRTSYEQYF.

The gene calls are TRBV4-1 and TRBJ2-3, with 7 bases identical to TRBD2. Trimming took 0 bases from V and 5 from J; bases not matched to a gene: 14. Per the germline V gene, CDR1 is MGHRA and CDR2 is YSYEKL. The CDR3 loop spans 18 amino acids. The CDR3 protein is CASSQELMDESGGDTQYF. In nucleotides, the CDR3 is TGCGCCAGCAGCCAAGAATTGATGGACGAGTCGGGGGGAGATACGCAGTATTTT.

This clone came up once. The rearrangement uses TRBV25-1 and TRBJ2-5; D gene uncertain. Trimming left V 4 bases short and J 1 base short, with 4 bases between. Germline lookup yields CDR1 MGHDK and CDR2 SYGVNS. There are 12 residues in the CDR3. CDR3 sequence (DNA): TGTGCCAGCAGTGGTAGCCAAGAGACCCAGTACTTC. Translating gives CASSGSQETQYF.

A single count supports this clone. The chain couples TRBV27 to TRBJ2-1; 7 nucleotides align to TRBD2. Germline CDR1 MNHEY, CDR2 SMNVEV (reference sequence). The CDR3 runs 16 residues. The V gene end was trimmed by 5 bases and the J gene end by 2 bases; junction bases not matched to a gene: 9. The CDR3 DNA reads TGTGCCAGCAGTCCCCGCCGGACTAGAACCTACAATGAGCAGTTCTTC. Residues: CASSPRRTRTYNEQFF.

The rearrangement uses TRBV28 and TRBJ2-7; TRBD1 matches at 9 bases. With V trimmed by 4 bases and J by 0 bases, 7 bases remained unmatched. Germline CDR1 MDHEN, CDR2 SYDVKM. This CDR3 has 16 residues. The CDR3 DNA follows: TGTGCCAGCAGTTCACAGGGACAGGGCGACTCCTACGAGCAGTACTTC. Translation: CASSSQGQGDSYEQYF. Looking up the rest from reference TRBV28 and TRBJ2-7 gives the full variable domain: DVKVTQSSRYLVKRTGEKVFLECVQDMDHENMFWYRQDPGLGLRLIYFSYDVKMKEKGDIPEGYSVSREKKERFSLILESASTNQTSMYLCASSSQGQGDSYEQYFGPGTRLTVT.

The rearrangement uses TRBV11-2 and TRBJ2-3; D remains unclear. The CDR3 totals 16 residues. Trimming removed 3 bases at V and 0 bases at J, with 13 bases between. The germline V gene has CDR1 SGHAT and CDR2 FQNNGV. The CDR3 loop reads CASSFSTNPSTDTQYF. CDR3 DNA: TGTGCCAGCAGCTTTTCCACTAACCCTAGCACAGATACGCAGTATTTT. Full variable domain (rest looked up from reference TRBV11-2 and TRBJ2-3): EAGVAQSPRYKIIEKRQSVAFWCNPISGHATLYWYQQILGQGPKLLIQFQNNGVVDDSQLPKDRFSAERLKGVDSTLKIQPAKLEDSAVYLCASSFSTNPSTDTQYFGPGTRLTVL.

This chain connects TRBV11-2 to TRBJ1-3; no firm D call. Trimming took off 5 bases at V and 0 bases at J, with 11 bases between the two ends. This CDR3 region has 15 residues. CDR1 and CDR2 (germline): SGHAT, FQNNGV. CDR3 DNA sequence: TGTGCCAGCAGCCTCCGACGGGGCTCTGGAAACACCATATATTTT. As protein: CASSLRRGSGNTIYF. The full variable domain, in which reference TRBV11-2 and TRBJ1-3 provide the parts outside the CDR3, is EAGVAQSPRYKIIEKRQSVAFWCNPISGHATLYWYQQILGQGPKLLIQFQNNGVVDDSQLPKDRFSAERLKGVDSTLKIQPAKLEDSAVYLCASSLRRGSGNTIYFGEGSWLTVV.

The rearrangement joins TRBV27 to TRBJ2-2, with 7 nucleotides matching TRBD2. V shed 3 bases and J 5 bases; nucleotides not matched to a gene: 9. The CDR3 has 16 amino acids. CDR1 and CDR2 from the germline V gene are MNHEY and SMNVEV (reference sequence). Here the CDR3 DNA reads TGTGCCAGCAGTTTGGCGGGAGAAGGGTGGACCGGGGAGCTGTTTTTT. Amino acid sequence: CASSLAGEGWTGELFF.

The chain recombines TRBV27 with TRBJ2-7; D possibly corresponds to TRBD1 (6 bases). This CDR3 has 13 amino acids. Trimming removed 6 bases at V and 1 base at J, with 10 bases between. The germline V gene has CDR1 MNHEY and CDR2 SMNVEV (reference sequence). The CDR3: CASSGTHSYEQYF. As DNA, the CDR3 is TGTGCCAGCAGCGGGACACATTCCTACGAGCAGTACTTC.

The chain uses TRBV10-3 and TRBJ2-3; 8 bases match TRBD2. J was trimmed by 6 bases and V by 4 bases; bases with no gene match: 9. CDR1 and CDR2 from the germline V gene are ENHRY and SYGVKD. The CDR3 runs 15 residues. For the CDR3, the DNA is TGTGCCATCAGTGGGGCTAGCGGGTCTGTGGATACGCAGTATTTT. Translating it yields CAISGASGSVDTQYF.

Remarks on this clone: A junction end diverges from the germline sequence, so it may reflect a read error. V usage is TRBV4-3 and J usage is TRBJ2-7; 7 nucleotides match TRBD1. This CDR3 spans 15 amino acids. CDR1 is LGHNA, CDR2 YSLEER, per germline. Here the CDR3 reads CANSQKQGRFYEQYF. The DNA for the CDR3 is TGCGCCAACAGCCAAAAACAGGGGCGCTTCTACGAGCAGTACTTC.

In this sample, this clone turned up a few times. This chain's CDR3 is CASSLDEREMVRETQYF. The CDR3 DNA follows: TGTGCCAGCAGCTTAGATGAGCGGGAGATGGTTCGAGAGACCCAGTACTTC. This chain joins TRBV7-9 and TRBJ2-5; 8 bases match TRBD2. With 1 base clipped from V and 4 bases from J, the junction kept 11 bases outside the gene matches. The CDR3 contains 17 residues. Germline V gene lookup returns CDR1 SEHNR and CDR2 FQNEAQ (reference sequence).

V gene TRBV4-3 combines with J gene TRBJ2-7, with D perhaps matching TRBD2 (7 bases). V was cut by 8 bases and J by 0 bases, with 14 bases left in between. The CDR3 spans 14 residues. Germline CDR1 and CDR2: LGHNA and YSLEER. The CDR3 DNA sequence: TGCGCCAGCGCCGGACAGCGGGGCTCCTACGAGCAGTACTTC. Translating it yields CASAGQRGSYEQYF.

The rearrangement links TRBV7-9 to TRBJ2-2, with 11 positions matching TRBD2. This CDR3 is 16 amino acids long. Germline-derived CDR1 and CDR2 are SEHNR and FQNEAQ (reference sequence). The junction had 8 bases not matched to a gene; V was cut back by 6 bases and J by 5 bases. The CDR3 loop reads CASSHQLAGETGELFF. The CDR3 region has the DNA TGTGCCAGCAGTCACCAACTAGCGGGAGAAACCGGGGAGCTGTTTTTT.

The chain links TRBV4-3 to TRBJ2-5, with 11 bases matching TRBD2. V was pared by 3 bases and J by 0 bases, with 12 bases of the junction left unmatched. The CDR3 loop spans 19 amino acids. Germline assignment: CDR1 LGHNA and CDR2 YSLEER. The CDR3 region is CASSQETSGSGGYQETQYF. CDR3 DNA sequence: TGCGCCAGCAGCCAGGAAACTAGCGGGAGTGGGGGCTACCAAGAGACCCAGTACTTC.

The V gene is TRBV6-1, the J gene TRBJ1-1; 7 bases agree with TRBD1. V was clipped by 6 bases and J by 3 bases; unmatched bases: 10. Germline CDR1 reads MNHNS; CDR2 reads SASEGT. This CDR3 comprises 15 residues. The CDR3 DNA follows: TGTGCCAGCAGGAATAGGGGACAGAGGGACACTGAAGCTTTCTTT. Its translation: CASRNRGQRDTEAFF.

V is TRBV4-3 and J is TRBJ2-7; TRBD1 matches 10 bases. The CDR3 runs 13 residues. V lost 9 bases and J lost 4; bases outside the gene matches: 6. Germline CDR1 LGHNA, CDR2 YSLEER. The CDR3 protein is CASLGQGEYEQYF. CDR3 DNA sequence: TGCGCCAGTCTTGGACAGGGGGAGTACGAGCAGTACTTC.

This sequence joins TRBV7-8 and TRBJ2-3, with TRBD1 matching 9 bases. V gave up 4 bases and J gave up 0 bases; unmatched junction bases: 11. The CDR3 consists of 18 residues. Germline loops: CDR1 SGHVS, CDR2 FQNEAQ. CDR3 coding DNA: TGTGCCAGCAGCTCCCCGGGACAGGGATTTTCTAGCACAGATACGCAGTATTTT. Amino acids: CASSSPGQGFSSTDTQYF.

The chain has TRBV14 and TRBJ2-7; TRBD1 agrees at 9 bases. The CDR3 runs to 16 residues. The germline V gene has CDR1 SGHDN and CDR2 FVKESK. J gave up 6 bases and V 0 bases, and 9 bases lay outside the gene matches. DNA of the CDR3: TGTGCCAGCAGCCAAGAGGGGACAGGGAAATTCCTCGAGCAGTACTTC. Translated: CASSQEGTGKFLEQYF. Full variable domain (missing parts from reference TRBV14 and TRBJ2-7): EAGVTQFPSHSVIEKGQTVTLRCDPISGHDNLYWYRRVMGKEIKFLLHFVKESKQDESGMPNNRFLAERTGGTYSTLKVQPAELEDSGVYFCASSQEGTGKFLEQYFGPGTRLTVT.

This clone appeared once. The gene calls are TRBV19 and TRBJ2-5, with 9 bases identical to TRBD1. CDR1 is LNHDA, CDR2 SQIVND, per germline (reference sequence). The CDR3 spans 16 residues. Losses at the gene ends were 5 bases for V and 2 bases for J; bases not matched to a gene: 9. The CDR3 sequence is CASSPPGQGFQETQYF. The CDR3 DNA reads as TGTGCCAGTAGTCCCCCGGGACAGGGCTTTCAAGAGACCCAGTACTTC.

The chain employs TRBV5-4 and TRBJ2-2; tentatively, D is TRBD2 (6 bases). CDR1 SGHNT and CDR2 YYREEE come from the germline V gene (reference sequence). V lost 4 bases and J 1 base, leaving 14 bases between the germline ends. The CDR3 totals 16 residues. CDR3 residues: CASSPAARENTGELFF. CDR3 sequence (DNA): TGTGCCAGCAGCCCGGCTGCGCGGGAGAACACCGGGGAGCTGTTTTTT.

The CDR3 DNA reads TGTGCCAGCAGCTTGGGCGGGGGTTACGAGCAGTACTTC. Amino acid sequence: CASSLGGGYEQYF. V is TRBV7-8 and J is TRBJ2-7; 7 nucleotides match TRBD2. Germline CDR1 and CDR2: SGHVS and FQNEAQ. V lost 3 bases and J lost 4; bases outside the gene matches: 3. This CDR3 comprises 13 residues.

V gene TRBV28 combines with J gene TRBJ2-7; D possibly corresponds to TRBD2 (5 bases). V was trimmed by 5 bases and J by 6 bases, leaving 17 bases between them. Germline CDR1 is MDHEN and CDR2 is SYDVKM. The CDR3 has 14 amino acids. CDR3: CASSPPKLGGEQYF. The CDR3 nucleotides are TGTGCCAGCAGTCCCCCCAAACTAGGCGGCGAGCAGTACTTC. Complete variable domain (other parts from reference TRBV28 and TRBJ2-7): DVKVTQSSRYLVKRTGEKVFLECVQDMDHENMFWYRQDPGLGLRLIYFSYDVKMKEKGDIPEGYSVSREKKERFSLILESASTNQTSMYLCASSPPKLGGEQYFGPGTRLTVT.

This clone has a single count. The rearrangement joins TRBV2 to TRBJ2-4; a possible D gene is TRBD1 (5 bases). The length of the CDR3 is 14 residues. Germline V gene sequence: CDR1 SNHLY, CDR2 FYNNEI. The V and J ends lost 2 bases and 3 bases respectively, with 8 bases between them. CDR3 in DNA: TGTGCCAGCAGTGAAAGGGGTGTCAAAAACATTCAGTACTTC. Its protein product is CASSERGVKNIQYF.

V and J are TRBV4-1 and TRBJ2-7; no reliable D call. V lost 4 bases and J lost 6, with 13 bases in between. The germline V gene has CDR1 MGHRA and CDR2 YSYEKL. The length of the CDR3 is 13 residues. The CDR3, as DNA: TGCGCCAGCAGCCCCTCTCACAGTCTCGAGCAGTACTTC. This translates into CASSPSHSLEQYF.

This CDR3 reads CASSVEGGRGEETQYF. For the CDR3, the DNA is TGTGCCAGCAGCGTGGAGGGGGGCAGGGGGGAAGAGACCCAGTACTTC. The chain has TRBV5-6 and TRBJ2-5; possible D gene TRBD1, 7 bases. The germline V and J ends were trimmed by 4 bases and 3 bases, with 19 bases remaining between them. The CDR3 loop spans 16 amino acids. Per germline, CDR1 SGHDT and CDR2 YYEEEE.